This TCR beta chain was identified in a study of shared clonotypes between healthy human individuals (dated by TCRdb to about 2020). Notes on the research overall: Two women and three men aged 18 to 49 years were included in the cohort. To estimate repertoire size and how much clonotype sharing occurs between individuals, the study deeply sequenced the blood TCR repertoires of five healthy adults. Per donor, three plates each were used for CD4 naive and CD4 memory, two for CD8 naive, and one for CD8 memory. Each donor's leukapheresis produced roughly between roughly 0.85 and 9.5 billion PBMCs. To increase sequencing depth and limit assay-specific biases, different laboratories used diverse techniques to prepare libraries and sequence TCR repertoires. Summary of the overall study and its limitations: Across several donors, about 5% of naive CD4, more than 3% of naive CD8, about 2.3% of memory CD4, and over 0.35% of memory CD8 clonotypes were shared. Based on pairwise subsampling, the degree of clonotype sharing among donors was expected to be affected by sequencing depth. The genetic and exposure-history diversity represented was limited by the small number of donors. Clonotypes shared by all four sorted-subset donors showed higher generation probabilities than non-shared clonotypes. Rarefaction of sorted-subset datasets indicated incomplete sequencing despite the large sequencing depth. Naive subsets generally had larger estimated clonotype richness than memory subsets did. Sampling was restricted to blood, and TCR repertoires in tissues likely differ from the TCR repertoires found in blood.

The CDR3 covers 15 residues, taking in both the cysteine and the phenylalanine. The only DNA kept is the CDR3, 45 bases in frame from the first base. From a lookup of the germline V gene (reference sequence), CDR1 and CDR2 are SEHNR and FQNEAQ. From V the trimming removes 5 bases and from J it removes 7 bases, while the gene matches leave 13 bases of the junction unaccounted for. The donors were healthy, HIV-negative adults with no recently reported acute infections or vaccinations. Every donor was a Caucasian adult residing in Nashville, Tennessee, USA. CD4+ T cells were enriched by magnetic negative selection; naive cells were then positively selected on CD45RA, and the negative fraction formed the memory subset. Blood was collected by leukapheresis, and PBMCs were isolated by Ficoll-Histopaque density gradient centrifugation and then cryopreserved in liquid nitrogen vapor phase. Analytical flow cytometry was used to check the purity and quantity of every magnetically sorted T cell population. Each sorted fraction had its genomic DNA isolated and then quantified by UV absorbance on a Nanodrop 2000c.

Notes on this clone: Its cognate antigen has yet to be identified. Base qualities are not recorded, but no much larger clone differs from it by a single base.

Using the deep immunoSEQ assay, multiplex PCR amplified TCR CDR3 regions from genomic DNA. Extracted genomic DNA from each cell subset was spread evenly across all wells of several immunoSEQ 96-well plates, with each plate serving as a replicate. For sorted subsets, around 200 ng genomic DNA, equal to tens of thousands of T cell genomes, was loaded into each replicate PCR. Purified libraries were quantified with a Qubit 3.0 fluorometer, sized on a Bioanalyzer 2100, and re-quantified with the KAPA Library Quantification kit. Every immunoSEQ 96-well plate was sequenced on a separate single-read 150-cycle Illumina NextSeq 550 flow cell. In the original analysis: Because only junctional sequences without quality scores were contained in the immunoSEQ output, filtering matching that applied to full-length reads could not be performed. Sequences were annotated with PyIR, a Python wrapper for IgBLAST v1.9, and V/J genes and CDR3 were assigned using IMGT germline references. Reads were filtered out if the reads had weak V/J assignments (E-value above 1e-6), no CDR3, stop codons, out-of-frame junctions, or ambiguous translated residues. V3J clonotypes were defined as sequences sharing the same inferred V gene, J gene, and CDR3 amino acid sequence. Percentage overlap between repertoires was computed as shared unique clonotypes divided by the size of the smaller repertoire. Three approaches were used to assess repertoire richness: RTK rarefaction, the Chao1 estimator, and Recon v2.1 estimates of unobserved clonotypes. OLGA was used to compute generation probabilities for all TCRbeta clonotypes that the gDNA method yielded from a handful of donors. TCRdb provides this immuneACCESS table in a form limited to in-frame rearrangements. Some clones are lacking; in checked studies, under half of them reflect an unresolved V gene, and why the rest are absent is not known. The DNA gave D and trimming, while V, J and clone size come from that table. In this sample the table shows hundreds of thousands of clones, 95% to 97% of which occur a single time. Of the sample, 0.06% is held by the ten largest clones.

The clonotype comes from a woman aged 25-40 years in good health. Recombination connected TRBV7-9 to TRBJ1-1; TRBD1 aligns with 7 central bases. The source material was naive CD4+ T cells sorted from blood. This specimen's cell subset or site label, interpreted: CD45RA+ positively selected. CDR3 reads: CASSLQTGYGGEAFF. At the DNA level, the sequence is TGTGCCAGCAGCCTTCAGACAGGGTACGGGGGTGAAGCTTTCTTT.